A selection of T cell receptor beta chains follows, all from one sample in a study of blood T cell repertoires in COVID-19. TCRdb's table, derived via immunoSEQ multiplex PCR, lists solely in-frame clones and lacks some. The sample contains around 81,000 clones, around four fifths of which appear only once. Sample: peripheral blood. The receptors come from a man aged 50-60 years with acute or convalescent COVID-19. The CDR3 runs from the conserved cysteine through the conserved F or W. Fields, in order: clone size, V gene, J gene, D gene, CDR3 protein, CDR3 DNA. The D gene is left open where the match is weak. Part of the rows lack a size; the others show once, few, many or a class for expanded clones.

>NA|TRBV4-3|TRBJ2-1|NA
CASSQGSPYTNEQFF
TGCGCCAGCAGCCAGGGCTCACCTTACACCAATGAGCAGTTCTTC
>NA|TRBV24-1|TRBJ1-5|TRBD1
CATSETTGDASNQPQHF
TGTGCCACCAGTGAGACGACAGGGGACGCGAGCAATCAGCCCCAGCATTTT
>NA|TRBV14|TRBJ2-7|NA
CASSPRQYYEQYF
TGTGCCAGCAGCCCACGACAGTACTACGAGCAGTACTTC
>NA|TRBV6-5|TRBJ2-7|NA
CASRPQGPYEQYF
TGTGCCAGCAGACCACAGGGCCCGTACGAGCAGTACTTC
>NA|TRBV2|TRBJ1-5|TRBD1
CASSEGGQAGGGNQPQHF
TGTGCCAGCAGTGAAGGAGGACAGGCGGGCGGCGGCAATCAGCCCCAGCATTTT
>NA|TRBV7-2|TRBJ1-3|NA
CASSLGHTIYF
TGTGCCAGCAGCTTAGGGCACACCATATATTTT
>NA|TRBV28|TRBJ1-1|TRBD1
CASSLVGGPAEAFF
TGTGCCAGCAGTTTGGTAGGGGGCCCCGCTGAAGCTTTCTTT
>NA|TRBV3-1/TRBV3-2|TRBJ1-2|NA
CASSQVGAVGLLGGYTF
TGTGCCAGCAGCCAAGTGGGGGCAGTCGGCCTCCTAGGTGGCTACACCTTC
>NA|TRBV6-5|TRBJ2-7|NA
CASSPTSYEQYF
TGTGCCAGCAGCCCCACATCCTACGAGCAGTACTTC
>once|TRBV18|TRBJ2-5|TRBD2
CASSPITSDQETQYF
TGTGCCAGCTCACCAATAACTAGCGACCAAGAGACCCAGTACTTC
>NA|TRBV28|TRBJ1-3|TRBD1
CASSVSTGAANTIYF
TGTGCCAGCAGCGTCTCGACAGGGGCGGCAAACACCATATATTTT
>NA|TRBV20-1|TRBJ2-1|NA
CSAISFEQFF
TGCAGTGCTATATCTTTTGAGCAGTTCTTC
>NA|TRBV5-6|TRBJ2-1|TRBD2
CASSLYGTSGILTYNEQFF
TGTGCCAGCAGCTTGTATGGGACTAGCGGGATTTTAACCTACAATGAGCAGTTCTTC
>NA|TRBV5-1|TRBJ1-2|TRBD1
CASSLEGTVYGYTF
TGCGCCAGCAGCTTGGAGGGGACAGTATATGGCTACACCTTC
>once|TRBV7-9|TRBJ2-3|TRBD1
CASSLTGQGVPPDTQYF
TGTGCCAGCAGCTTAACAGGACAGGGGGTCCCCCCAGATACGCAGTATTTT
>NA|TRBV5-1|TRBJ2-7|NA
CASSLNSYSYEQYF
TGCGCCAGCAGCTTGAACTCGTACTCCTACGAGCAGTACTTC
>NA|TRBV18|TRBJ2-3|NA
CASSPPDSADTQYF
TGTGCCAGCTCACCGCCGGACTCAGCAGATACGCAGTATTTT
>NA|TRBV7-6|TRBJ2-2|NA
CASSDPQELAGELFF
TGTGCCAGCAGCGATCCCCAGGAATTAGCCGGGGAGCTGTTTTTT
>NA|TRBV18|TRBJ1-6|NA
CASSPEWAESSYNSPLHF
TGTGCCAGCTCACCAGAGTGGGCAGAAAGCTCCTATAATTCACCCCTCCACTTT
>NA|TRBV7-2|TRBJ2-6|NA
CASSFDSAGANVLTF
TGTGCCAGCAGCTTTGACAGTGCAGGGGCCAACGTCCTGACTTTC
>NA|TRBV7-9|TRBJ2-1|TRBD1
CASSLDRSYNEQFF
TGTGCCAGCAGCTTGGACAGGTCCTACAATGAGCAGTTCTTC
>NA|TRBV29-1|TRBJ2-7|NA
CSVEGDMSYEQYF
TGCAGCGTTGAGGGGGACATGTCCTACGAGCAGTACTTC
>NA|TRBV28|TRBJ1-6|TRBD1
CASRPGQNNSPLHF
TGTGCCAGCAGACCGGGACAGAATAATTCACCCCTCCACTTT